These 6 T cell receptor beta chains originate from one sample sequenced in a study of blood T cell repertoires in COVID-19 (dated by TCRdb to the early 2020s). Libraries were constructed by the immunoSEQ multiplex PCR assay. The source is immuneACCESS, and TCRdb retained only in-frame sequences with V and J called. Part of the clones is not carried over; for the studies checked, unresolved V genes explain less than half of this, and the remainder is unexplained. The sample table lists approximately 260,000 clones, approximately 83% of them with a count of one. Clones ranked in the top ten supply around 3.6% of the sample. Sequencing was performed on PBMCs or T cells enriched from blood (not recorded which). Every receptor here comes from a man aged 45-60 years who had recovered from COVID-19.

The gene calls are TRBV15 and TRBJ1-5, with a weak D call TRBD1 (6 bases). CDR3 length: 17 amino acids. Trimming shortened V by 0 bases and J by 6 bases, and 18 bases separated the two germline ends. Germline loops: CDR1 LNHNV, CDR2 YYDKDF (reference sequence). The CDR3 DNA follows: TGTGCCACCAGCAGAGATGGGGGCTGGGGTACAGGTCAGCCCCAGCATTTT. Residues: CATSRDGGWGTGQPQHF.

The chain recombines TRBV5-5 with TRBJ2-6; TRBD1 agrees at 8 bases. Germline V CDR1 and CDR2: SGHKS, YYEKEE (reference sequence). Germline trimming cut 5 bases from V and 5 bases from J; bases unmatched to any gene: 12. The CDR3 loop spans 17 amino acids. DNA for the CDR3: TGTGCCAGCAGGGGACAGGTGGGCTCAAATTGGGCCAACGTCCTGACTTTC. It specifies CASRGQVGSNWANVLTF.

V gene TRBV18 combines with J gene TRBJ2-7; D not certain. The germline V and J ends were trimmed by 8 bases and 0 bases, with 14 bases remaining between them. Germline loops: CDR1 KGHSH, CDR2 LQKENI. The CDR3 loop spans 14 amino acids. The CDR3 reads CASTTSRSSYEQYF. The CDR3, as DNA: TGTGCCAGCACTACATCTAGGAGCTCCTACGAGCAGTACTTC.

This clone was recorded only once. This rearrangement joins TRBV6-4 to TRBJ1-5, with 9 bases aligning to TRBD1. V shed 3 bases and J 1 base; nucleotides not matched to a gene: 1. This CDR3 comprises 15 residues. Germline values: CDR1 MRHNA, CDR2 SNTAGT. The CDR3 nucleotides read TGTGCCAGCAGTGAAGGACAGGGGAGCAATCAGCCCCAGCATTTT. This translates into CASSEGQGSNQPQHF.

This chain links TRBV12-5 with TRBJ2-5; possibly TRBD1 for D (6 bases). The CDR3 has 16 amino acids. The germline V and J ends were trimmed by 5 bases and 2 bases, with 18 bases remaining between them. The germline gives CDR1 LGHNT, CDR2 FRNRAP. CDR3 in amino acids: CASGPSGWGHQETQYF. CDR3 DNA sequence: TGTGCTAGTGGTCCCTCGGGATGGGGGCATCAAGAGACCCAGTACTTC.

V and J are TRBV19 and TRBJ1-2; the match to TRBD1 covers 8 bases. Germline CDR1 reads LNHDA; CDR2 reads SQIVND (reference sequence). This CDR3 is built from 13 residues. The V gene end was trimmed by 7 bases and the J gene end by 8 bases; junction bases not matched to a gene: 9. For the CDR3, the DNA is TGTGCCAGTACCCCCGGGACAGGAAGGGGCTACACCTTC. Translating it yields CASTPGTGRGYTF.